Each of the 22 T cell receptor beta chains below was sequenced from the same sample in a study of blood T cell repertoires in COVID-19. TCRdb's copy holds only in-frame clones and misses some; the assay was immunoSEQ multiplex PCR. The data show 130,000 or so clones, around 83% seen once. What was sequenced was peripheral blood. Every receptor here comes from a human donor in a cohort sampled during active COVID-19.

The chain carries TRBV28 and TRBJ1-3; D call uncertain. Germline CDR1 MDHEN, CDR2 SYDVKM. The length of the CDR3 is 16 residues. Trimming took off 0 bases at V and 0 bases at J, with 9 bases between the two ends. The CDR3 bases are TGTGCCAGCAGTTTATGGACGGGAGACTCTGGAAACACCATATATTTT. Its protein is CASSLWTGDSGNTIYF.

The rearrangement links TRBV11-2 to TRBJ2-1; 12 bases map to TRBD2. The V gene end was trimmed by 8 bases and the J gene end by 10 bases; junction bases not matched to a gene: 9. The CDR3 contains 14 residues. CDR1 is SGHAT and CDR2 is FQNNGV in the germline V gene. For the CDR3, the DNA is TGTGCCAGCGTTAAGACTAGCGGGAGTGACGAGCAGTTCTTC. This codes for CASVKTSGSDEQFF.

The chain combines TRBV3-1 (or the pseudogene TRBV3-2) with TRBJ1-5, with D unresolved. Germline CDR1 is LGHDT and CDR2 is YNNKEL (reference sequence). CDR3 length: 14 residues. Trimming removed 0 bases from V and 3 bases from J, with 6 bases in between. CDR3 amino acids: CASSQDRNNQPQHF. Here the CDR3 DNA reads TGTGCCAGCAGCCAAGACAGAAACAATCAGCCCCAGCATTTT.

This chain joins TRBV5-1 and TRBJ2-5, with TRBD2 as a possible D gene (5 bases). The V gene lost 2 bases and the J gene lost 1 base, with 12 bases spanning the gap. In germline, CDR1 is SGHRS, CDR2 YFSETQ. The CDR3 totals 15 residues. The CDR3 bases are TGCGCCAGCAGCTTTCAGACCGGGGTCCAAGAGACCCAGTACTTC. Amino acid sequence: CASSFQTGVQETQYF.

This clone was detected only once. CDR3: CATSEGTGVRQPQHF. Written as DNA, the CDR3 is TGTGCCACCTCCGAAGGGACAGGGGTTCGTCAGCCCCAGCATTTT. The chain recombines TRBV15 with TRBJ1-5, with 10 positions matching TRBD1. Germline CDR1 reads LNHNV; CDR2 reads YYDKDF (reference sequence). CDR3 length: 15 residues. V shed 8 bases, J shed 6 bases, and the junction held 10 bases outside the gene matches.

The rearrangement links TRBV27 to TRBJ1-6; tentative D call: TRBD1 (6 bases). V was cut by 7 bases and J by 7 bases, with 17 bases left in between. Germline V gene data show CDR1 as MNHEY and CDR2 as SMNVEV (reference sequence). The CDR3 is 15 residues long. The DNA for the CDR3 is TGTGCCAGCACTTGGGGGGGGCGGAGGAATTCACCCCTCCACTTT. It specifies CASTWGGRRNSPLHF.

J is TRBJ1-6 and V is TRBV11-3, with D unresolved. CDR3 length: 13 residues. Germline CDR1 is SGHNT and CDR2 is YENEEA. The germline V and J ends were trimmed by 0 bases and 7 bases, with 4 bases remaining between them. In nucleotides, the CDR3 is TGTGCCAGCAGCTTAGATATGAATTCACCCCTCCACTTT. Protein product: CASSLDMNSPLHF.

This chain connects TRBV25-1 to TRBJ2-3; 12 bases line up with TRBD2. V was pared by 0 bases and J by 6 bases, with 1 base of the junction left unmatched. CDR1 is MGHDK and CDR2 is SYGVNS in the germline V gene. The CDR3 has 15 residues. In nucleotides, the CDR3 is TGTGCCAGCAGTGAATATCTAGCGGGAGGGGATACGCAGTATTTT. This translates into CASSEYLAGGDTQYF. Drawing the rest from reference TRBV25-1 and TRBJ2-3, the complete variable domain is EADIYQTPRYLVIGTGKKITLECSQTMGHDKMYWYQQDPGMELHLIHYSYGVNSTEKGDLSSESTVSRIRTEHFPLTLESARPSHTSQYLCASSEYLAGGDTQYFGPGTRLTVL.

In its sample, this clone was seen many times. CDR3 sequence: CASRRTGRSYEQYF. The DNA for the CDR3 is TGTGCCAGCAGGAGGACAGGGCGCTCCTACGAGCAGTACTTC. The chain recombines TRBV7-9 with TRBJ2-7; 8 bases fit TRBD1. The germline V gene has CDR1 SEHNR and CDR2 FQNEAQ (reference sequence). The CDR3 has 14 residues. V shed 6 bases, J shed 0 bases, and the junction held 4 bases outside the gene matches.

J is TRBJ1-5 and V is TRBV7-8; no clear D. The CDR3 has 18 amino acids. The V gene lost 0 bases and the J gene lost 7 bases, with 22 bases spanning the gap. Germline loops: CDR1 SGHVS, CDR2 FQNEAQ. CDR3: CASSLAVDHLATPQPQHF. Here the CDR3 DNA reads TGTGCCAGCAGCTTAGCGGTAGACCACTTGGCGACACCGCAGCCCCAGCATTTT.

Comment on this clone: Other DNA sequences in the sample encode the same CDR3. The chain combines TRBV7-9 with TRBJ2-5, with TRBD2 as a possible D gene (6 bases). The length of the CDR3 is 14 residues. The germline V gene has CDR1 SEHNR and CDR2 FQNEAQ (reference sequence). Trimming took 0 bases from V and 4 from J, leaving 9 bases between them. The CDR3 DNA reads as TGTGCCAGCAGCTTAGCGGGAGGAGTAGAGACCCAGTACTTC. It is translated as CASSLAGGVETQYF.

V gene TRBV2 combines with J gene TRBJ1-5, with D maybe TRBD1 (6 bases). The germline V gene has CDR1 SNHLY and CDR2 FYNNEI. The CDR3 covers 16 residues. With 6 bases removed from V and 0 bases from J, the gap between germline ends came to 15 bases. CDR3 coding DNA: TGTGCCAGCAGATTTTACTTGGACAGTAGCAATCAGCCCCAGCATTTT. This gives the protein CASRFYLDSSNQPQHF.

The CDR3 sequence is CASSFRRGGNEQFF. CDR3 bases: TGTGCCAGCAGCTTCCGACGCGGAGGTAATGAGCAGTTCTTC. This chain connects TRBV11-2 to TRBJ2-1, with D perhaps matching TRBD2 (5 bases). V was clipped by 3 bases and J by 7 bases, with 13 bases between them. CDR3 length equals 14 residues. The germline V gene encodes CDR1 SGHAT and CDR2 FQNNGV.

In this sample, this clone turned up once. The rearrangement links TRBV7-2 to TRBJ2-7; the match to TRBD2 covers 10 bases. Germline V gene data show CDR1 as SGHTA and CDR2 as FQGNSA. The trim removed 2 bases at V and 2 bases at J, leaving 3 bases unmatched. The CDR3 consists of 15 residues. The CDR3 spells CASSLPTSGAYEQYF. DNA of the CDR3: TGTGCCAGCAGCTTACCAACTAGCGGGGCCTACGAGCAGTACTTC.

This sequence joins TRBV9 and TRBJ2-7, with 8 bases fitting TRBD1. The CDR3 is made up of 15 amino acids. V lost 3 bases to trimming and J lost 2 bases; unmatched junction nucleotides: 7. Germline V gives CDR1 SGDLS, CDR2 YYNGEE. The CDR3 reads CASSETGVPAYEQYF. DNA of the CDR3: TGTGCCAGCAGCGAGACAGGGGTTCCCGCCTACGAGCAGTACTTC.

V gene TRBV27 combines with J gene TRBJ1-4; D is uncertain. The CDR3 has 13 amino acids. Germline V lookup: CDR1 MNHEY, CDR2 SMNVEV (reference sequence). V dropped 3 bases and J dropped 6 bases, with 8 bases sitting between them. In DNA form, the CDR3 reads TGTGCCAGCAGTTTGTGGCAGGATGAAAAACTGTTTTTT. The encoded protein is CASSLWQDEKLFF.

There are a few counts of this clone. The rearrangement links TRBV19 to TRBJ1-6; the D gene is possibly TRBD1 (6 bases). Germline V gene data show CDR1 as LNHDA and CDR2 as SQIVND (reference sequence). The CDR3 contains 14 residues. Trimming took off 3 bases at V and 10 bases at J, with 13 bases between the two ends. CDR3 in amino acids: CASSMVGARSPLHF. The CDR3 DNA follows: TGTGCCAGTAGTATGGTGGGGGCACGCTCACCCCTCCACTTT. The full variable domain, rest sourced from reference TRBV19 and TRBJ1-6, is DGGITQSPKYLFRKEGQNVTLSCEQNLNHDAMYWYRQDPGQGLRLIYYSQIVNDFQKGDIAEGYSVSREKKESFPLTVTSAQKNPTAFYLCASSMVGARSPLHFGNGTRLTVT.

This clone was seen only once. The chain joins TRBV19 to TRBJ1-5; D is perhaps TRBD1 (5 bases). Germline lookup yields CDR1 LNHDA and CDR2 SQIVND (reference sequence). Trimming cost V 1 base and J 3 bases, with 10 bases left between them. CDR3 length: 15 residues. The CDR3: CASSIVPGNNQPQHF. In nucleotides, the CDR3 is TGTGCCAGTAGTATAGTTCCAGGGAACAATCAGCCCCAGCATTTT.

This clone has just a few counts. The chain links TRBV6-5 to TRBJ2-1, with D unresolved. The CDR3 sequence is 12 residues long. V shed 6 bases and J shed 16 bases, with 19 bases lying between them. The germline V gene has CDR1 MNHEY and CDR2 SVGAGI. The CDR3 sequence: CASRDTTWRHFF. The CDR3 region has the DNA TGTGCCAGCAGGGATACGACATGGCGCCACTTCTTC.

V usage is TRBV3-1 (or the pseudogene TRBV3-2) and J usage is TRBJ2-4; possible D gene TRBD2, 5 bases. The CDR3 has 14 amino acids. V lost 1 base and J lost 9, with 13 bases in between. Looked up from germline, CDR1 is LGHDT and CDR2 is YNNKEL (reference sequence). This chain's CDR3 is CASSQGYSGGIQYF. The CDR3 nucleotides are TGTGCCAGCAGCCAAGGTTATTCCGGAGGCATTCAGTACTTC.

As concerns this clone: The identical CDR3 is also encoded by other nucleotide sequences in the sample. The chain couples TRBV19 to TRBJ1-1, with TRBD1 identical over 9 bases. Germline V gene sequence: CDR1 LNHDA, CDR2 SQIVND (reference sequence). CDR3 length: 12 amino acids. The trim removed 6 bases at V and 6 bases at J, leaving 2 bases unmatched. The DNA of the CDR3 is TGTGCCAGTAGCAGGACAGGGGCTGAAGCTTTCTTT. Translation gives CASSRTGAEAFF.

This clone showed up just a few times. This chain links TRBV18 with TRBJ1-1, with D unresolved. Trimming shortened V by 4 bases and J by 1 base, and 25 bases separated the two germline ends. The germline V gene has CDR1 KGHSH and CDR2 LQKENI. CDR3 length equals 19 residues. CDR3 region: CASSQYPSLGGRENTEAFF. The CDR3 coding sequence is TGTGCCAGCTCACAATACCCCTCGCTGGGAGGGCGGGAGAACACTGAAGCTTTCTTT.